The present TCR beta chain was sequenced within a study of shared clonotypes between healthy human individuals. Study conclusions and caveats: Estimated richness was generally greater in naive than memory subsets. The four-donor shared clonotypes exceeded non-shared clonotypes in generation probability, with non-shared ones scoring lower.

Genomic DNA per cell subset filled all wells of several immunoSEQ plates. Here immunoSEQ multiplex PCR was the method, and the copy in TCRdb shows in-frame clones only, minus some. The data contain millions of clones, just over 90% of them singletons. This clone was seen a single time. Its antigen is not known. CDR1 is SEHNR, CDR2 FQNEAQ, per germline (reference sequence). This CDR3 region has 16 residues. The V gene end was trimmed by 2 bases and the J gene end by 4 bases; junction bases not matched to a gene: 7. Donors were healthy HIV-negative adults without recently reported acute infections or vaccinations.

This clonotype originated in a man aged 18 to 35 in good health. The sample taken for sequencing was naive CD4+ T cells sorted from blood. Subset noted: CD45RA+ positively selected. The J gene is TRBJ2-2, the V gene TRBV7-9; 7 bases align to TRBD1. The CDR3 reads CASSLLRQGGTGELFF. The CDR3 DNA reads TGTGCCAGCAGCTTATTAAGACAGGGTGGCACCGGGGAGCTGTTTTTT.